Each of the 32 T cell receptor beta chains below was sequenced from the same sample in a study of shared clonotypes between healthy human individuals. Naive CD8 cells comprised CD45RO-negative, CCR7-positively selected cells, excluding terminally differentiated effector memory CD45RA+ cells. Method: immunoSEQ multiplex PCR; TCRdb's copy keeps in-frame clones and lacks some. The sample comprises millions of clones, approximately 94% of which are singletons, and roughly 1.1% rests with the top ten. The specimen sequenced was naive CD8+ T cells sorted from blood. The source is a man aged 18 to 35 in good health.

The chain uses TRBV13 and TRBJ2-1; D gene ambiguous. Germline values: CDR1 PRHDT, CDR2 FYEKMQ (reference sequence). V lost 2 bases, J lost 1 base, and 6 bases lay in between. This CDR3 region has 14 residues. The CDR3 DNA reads TGTGCCAGCAGCTTAAAGCAGTCCTACAATGAGCAGTTCTTC. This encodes CASSLKQSYNEQFF.

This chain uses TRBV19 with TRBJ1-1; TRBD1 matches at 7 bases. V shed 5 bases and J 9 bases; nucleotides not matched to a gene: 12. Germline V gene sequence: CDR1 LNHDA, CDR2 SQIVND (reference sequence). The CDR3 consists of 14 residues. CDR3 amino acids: CASSVGQATGQAFF. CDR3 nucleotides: TGTGCCAGTAGTGTCGGACAGGCGACTGGCCAAGCTTTCTTT.

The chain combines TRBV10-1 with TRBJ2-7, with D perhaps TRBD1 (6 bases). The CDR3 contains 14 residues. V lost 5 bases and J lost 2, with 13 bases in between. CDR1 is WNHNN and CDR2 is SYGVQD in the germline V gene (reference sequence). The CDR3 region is CASSPTGGTYEQYF. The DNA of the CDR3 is TGCGCCAGCAGTCCGACAGGTGGAACCTACGAGCAGTACTTC.

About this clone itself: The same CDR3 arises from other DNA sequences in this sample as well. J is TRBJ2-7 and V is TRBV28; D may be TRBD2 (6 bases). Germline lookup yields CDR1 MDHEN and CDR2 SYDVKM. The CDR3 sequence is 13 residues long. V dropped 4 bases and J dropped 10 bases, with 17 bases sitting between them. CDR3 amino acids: CASSYRGLGEQYF. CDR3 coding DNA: TGTGCCAGCAGTTACCGGGGGTTAGGAGAACAGTACTTC.

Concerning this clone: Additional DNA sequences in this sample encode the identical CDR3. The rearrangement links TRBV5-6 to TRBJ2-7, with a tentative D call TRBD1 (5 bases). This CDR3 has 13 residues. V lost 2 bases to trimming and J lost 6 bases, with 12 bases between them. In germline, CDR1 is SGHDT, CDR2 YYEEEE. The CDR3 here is CASSLTGSLEQYF. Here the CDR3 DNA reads TGTGCCAGCAGCTTAACAGGATCACTCGAGCAGTACTTC.

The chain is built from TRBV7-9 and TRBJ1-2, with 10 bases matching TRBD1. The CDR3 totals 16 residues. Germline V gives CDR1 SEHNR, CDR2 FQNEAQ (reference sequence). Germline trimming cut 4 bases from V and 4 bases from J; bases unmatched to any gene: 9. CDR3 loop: CASSYRIRDRGYGYTF. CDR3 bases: TGTGCCAGCAGCTACAGAATCCGGGACAGGGGCTATGGCTACACCTTC.

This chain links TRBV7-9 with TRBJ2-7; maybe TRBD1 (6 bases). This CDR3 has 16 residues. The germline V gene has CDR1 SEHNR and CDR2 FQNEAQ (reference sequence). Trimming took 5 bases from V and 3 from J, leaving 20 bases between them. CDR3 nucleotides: TGTGCCAGCAGCCATGGACAGTCACTAGTCGACTACGAGCAGTACTTC. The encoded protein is CASSHGQSLVDYEQYF.

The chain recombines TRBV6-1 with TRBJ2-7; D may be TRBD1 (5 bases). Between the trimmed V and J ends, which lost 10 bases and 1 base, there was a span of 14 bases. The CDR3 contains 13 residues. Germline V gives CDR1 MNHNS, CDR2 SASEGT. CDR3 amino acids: CATRDFLSYEQYF. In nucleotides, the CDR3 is TGTGCCACCAGGGATTTTTTGTCCTACGAGCAGTACTTC.

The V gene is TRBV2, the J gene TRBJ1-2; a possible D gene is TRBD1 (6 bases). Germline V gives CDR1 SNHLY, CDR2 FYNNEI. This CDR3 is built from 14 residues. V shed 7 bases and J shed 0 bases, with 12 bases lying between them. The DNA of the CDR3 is TGTGCCAGCATTAGGACAGAAGCTAACTATGGCTACACCTTC. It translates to CASIRTEANYGYTF.

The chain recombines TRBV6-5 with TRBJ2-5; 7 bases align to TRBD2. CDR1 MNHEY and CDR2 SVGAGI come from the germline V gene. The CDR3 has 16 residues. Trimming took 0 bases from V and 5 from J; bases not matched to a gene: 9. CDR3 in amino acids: CASSYSKAGVYETQYF. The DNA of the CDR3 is TGTGCCAGCAGTTACTCGAAGGCGGGAGTGTATGAGACCCAGTACTTC.

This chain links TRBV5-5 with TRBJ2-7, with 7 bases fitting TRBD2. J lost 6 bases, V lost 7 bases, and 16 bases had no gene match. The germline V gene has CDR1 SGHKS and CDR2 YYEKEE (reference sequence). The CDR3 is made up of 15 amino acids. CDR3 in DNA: TGTGCCAGCGCCGCGGGCGGGGGTGAACTTGGCGAGCAGTACTTC. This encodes CASAAGGGELGEQYF.

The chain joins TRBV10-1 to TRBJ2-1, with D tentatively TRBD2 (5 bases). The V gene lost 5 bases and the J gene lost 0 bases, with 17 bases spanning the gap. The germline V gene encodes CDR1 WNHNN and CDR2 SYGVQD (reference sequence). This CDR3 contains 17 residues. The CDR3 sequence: CASSFPSAALSYNEQFF. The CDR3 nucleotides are TGCGCCAGCAGTTTTCCTTCAGCGGCCCTCTCCTACAATGAGCAGTTCTTC.

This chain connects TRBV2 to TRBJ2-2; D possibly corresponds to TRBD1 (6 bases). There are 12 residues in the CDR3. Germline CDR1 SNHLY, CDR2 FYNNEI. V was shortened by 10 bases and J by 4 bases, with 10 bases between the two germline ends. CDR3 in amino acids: CATPGVTGELFF. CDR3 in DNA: TGTGCCACCCCAGGGGTCACCGGGGAGCTGTTTTTT.

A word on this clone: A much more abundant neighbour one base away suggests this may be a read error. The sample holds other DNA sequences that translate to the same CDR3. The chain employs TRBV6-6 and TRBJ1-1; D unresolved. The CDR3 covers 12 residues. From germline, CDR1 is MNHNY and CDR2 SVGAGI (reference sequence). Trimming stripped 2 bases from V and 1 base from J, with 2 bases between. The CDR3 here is CASSYENTEAFF. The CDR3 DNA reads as TGTGCCAGCAGTTACGAGAACACTGAAGCTTTCTTT.

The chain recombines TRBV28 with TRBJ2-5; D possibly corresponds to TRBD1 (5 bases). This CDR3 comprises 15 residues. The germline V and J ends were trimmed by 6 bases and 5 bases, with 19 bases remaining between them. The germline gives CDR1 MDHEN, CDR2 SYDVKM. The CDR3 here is CASSSQGFYGETQYF. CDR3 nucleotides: TGTGCCAGCAGCTCCCAGGGCTTCTACGGGGAGACCCAGTACTTC.

This CDR3 is CASSPTRGGKTGELFF. CDR3 in DNA: TGTGCCAGCAGCCCTACCCGTGGAGGGAAAACCGGGGAGCTGTTTTTT. The rearrangement joins TRBV11-2 to TRBJ2-2, with D perhaps TRBD2 (6 bases). The germline CDR1 and CDR2 sequences are SGHAT and FQNNGV. This CDR3 contains 16 residues. V dropped 5 bases and J dropped 5 bases, with 18 bases sitting between them.

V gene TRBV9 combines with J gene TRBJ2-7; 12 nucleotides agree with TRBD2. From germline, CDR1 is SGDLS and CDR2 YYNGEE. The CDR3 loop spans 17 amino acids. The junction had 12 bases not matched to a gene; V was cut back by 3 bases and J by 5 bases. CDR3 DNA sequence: TGTGCCAGCAGCGAGTACGGACTAGCGGGGTCCCTGAACGAGCAGTACTTC. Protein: CASSEYGLAGSLNEQYF.

The CDR3: CAISELDGAGTDTQYF. CDR3 in DNA: TGTGCCATCAGTGAGCTCGACGGGGCCGGCACAGATACGCAGTATTTT. The rearrangement joins TRBV10-3 to TRBJ2-3; D tentatively fits TRBD1 or TRBD2 (5 bases each). Germline V gives CDR1 ENHRY, CDR2 SYGVKD. Trimming stripped 2 bases from V and 1 base from J, with 13 bases between. The CDR3 runs to 16 residues.

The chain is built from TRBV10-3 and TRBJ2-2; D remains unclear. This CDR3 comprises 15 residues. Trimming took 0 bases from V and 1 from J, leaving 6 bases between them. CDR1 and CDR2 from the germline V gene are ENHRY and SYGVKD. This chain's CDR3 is CAISESARNTGELFF. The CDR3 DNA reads TGTGCCATCAGTGAGTCGGCCAGGAACACCGGGGAGCTGTTTTTT.

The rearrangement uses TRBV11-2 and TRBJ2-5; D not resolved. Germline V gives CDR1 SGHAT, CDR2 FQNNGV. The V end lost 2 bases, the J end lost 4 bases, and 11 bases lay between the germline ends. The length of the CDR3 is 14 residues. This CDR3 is CASSLLPGPETQYF. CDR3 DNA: TGTGCCAGCAGCTTATTGCCCGGACCAGAGACCCAGTACTTC.

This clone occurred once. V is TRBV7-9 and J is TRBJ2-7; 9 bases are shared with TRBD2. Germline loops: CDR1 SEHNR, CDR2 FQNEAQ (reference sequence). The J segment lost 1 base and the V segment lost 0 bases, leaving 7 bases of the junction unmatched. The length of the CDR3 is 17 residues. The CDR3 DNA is TGTGCCAGCAGCTTAGCGCGTGGACTAGCGCTATCCTACGAGCAGTACTTC. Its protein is CASSLARGLALSYEQYF.

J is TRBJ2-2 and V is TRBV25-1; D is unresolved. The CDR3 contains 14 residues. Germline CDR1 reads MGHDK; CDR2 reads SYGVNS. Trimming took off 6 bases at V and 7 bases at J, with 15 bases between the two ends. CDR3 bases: TGTGCCAGCAGCCCAACAAACCGCGACGGGGAGCTGTTTTTT. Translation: CASSPTNRDGELFF.

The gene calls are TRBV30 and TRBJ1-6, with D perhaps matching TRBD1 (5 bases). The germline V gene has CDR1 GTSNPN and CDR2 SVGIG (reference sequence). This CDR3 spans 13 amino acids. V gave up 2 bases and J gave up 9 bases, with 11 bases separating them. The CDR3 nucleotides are TGTGCCTGGAGTCGGCAGGGCAGTTCACCCCTCCACTTT. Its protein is CAWSRQGSSPLHF.

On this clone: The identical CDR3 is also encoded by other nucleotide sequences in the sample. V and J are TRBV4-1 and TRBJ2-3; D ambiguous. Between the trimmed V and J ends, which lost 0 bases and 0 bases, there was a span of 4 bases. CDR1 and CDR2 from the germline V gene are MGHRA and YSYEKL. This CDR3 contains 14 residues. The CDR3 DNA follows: TGCGCCAGCAGCCAAGAAAGGAGCACAGATACGCAGTATTTT. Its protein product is CASSQERSTDTQYF.

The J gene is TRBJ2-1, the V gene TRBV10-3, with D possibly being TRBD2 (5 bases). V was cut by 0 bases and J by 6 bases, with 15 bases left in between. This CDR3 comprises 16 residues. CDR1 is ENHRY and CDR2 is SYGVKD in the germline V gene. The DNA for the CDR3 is TGTGCCATCAGTGAGTCCGGGGTCTTTGAGATCAATGAGCAGTTCTTC. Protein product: CAISESGVFEINEQFF.

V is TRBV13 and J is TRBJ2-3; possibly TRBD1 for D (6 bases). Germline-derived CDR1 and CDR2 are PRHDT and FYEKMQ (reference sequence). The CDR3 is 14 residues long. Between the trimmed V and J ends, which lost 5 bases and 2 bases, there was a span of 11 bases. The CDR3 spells CASSGRQATDTQYF. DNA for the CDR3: TGTGCCAGCAGCGGACGACAGGCCACAGATACGCAGTATTTT.

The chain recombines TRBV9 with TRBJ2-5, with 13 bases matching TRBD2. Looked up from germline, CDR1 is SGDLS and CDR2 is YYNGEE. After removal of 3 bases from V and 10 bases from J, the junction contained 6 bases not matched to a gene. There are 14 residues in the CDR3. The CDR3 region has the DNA TGTGCCAGCAGCGCCGGACTAGCGGGAGTTGACCAGTACTTC. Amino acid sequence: CASSAGLAGVDQYF.

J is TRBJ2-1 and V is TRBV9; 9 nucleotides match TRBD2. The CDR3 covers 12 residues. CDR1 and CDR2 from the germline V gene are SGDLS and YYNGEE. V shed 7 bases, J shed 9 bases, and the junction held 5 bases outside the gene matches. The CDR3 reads CASGGTSIEQFF. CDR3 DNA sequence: TGTGCCAGCGGAGGGACTAGCATTGAGCAGTTCTTC.

The CDR3 loop is CASSLFQSDTQYF. The CDR3 DNA sequence: TGCGCCAGCAGCTTATTCCAGTCAGATACGCAGTATTTT. This chain uses TRBV5-1 with TRBJ2-3; no reliable D call. Germline CDR1 SGHRS, CDR2 YFSETQ. V shed 2 bases and J shed 4 bases, with 8 bases lying between them. The CDR3 extends over 13 amino acids.

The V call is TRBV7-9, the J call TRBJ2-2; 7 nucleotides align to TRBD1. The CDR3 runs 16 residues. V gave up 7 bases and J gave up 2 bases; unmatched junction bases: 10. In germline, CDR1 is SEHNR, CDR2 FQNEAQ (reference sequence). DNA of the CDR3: TGTGCCAGCACCGAAAACCGGGACAGTAACACCGGGGAGCTGTTTTTT. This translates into CASTENRDSNTGELFF.

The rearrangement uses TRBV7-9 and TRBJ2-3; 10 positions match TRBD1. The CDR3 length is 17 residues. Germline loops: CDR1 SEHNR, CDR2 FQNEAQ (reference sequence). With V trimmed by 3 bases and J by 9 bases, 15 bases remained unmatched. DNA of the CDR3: TGTGCCAGCAGCTTGGCCGTGGGACAGGGGACGGTGGACACGCAGTATTTT. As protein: CASSLAVGQGTVDTQYF.

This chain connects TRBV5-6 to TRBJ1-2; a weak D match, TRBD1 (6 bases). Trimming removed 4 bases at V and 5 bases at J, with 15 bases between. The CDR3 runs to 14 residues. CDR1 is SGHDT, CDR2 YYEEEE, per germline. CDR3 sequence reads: CASSLSDSSYGYTF. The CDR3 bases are TGTGCCAGCAGCCTATCGGACAGTAGTTATGGCTACACCTTC.